Listed here are 8 T cell receptor beta chains from one sample, sequenced in a study of T cell responses to AZD1222 COVID-19 vaccine. Repertoires were generated with immunoSEQ multiplex PCR, while TCRdb's copy carries only in-frame clones and drops some. The sample consists of tens of thousands of clones, less than 90% of them appearing once. The sample here was peripheral blood, taken on day 0 of AZD1222 vaccination. The receptors originated from an adult in good health.

The CDR3, as DNA: TGCGCCAGCAGCCAAGTACAGGGGGCGGGGACTGAAGCTTTCTTT. It yields the protein CASSQVQGAGTEAFF. The chain uses TRBV4-1 and TRBJ1-1; TRBD1 matches 9 bases. Germline-derived CDR1 and CDR2 are MGHRA and YSYEKL. The V gene end was trimmed by 1 base and the J gene end by 5 bases; junction bases not matched to a gene: 5. This CDR3 has 15 residues.

The V gene is TRBV12-3 or TRBV12-4, the J gene TRBJ1-2; 8 bases fit TRBD1. This CDR3 region has 13 residues. V was clipped by 6 bases and J by 4 bases; unmatched bases: 4. CDR3 bases: TGTGCCAGCAGCCCCGACAGGGGCTATGGCTACACCTTC. Translated, it gives CASSPDRGYGYTF.

This clone was seen a single time. One junction end does not reproduce the germline sequence, and a read error may be involved. The genes are TRBV20-1 and TRBJ2-1; D may be TRBD1 or TRBD2 (6 bases each). CDR1 is DFQATT and CDR2 is SNEGSKA in the germline V gene (reference sequence). CDR3 length: 11 amino acids. The CDR3 nucleotides are TGCAGTGCTAGCCTCAACGGGGGCCTAATCTTC. The encoded protein is CSASLNGGLIF.

This chain connects TRBV18 to TRBJ1-4; a weak D match, TRBD1 (5 bases). The CDR3 is 16 amino acids. V was trimmed by 0 bases and J by 8 bases, leaving 16 bases between them. The germline CDR1 and CDR2 sequences are KGHSH and LQKENI. The DNA for the CDR3 is TGTGCCAGCTCACCACCCGGGGGGGTCTTCATGGAAAAACTGTTTTTT. This sequence encodes CASSPPGGVFMEKLFF.

This clone appeared a few times. The CDR3 protein is CASSLKGAYEQYF. The CDR3 region has the DNA TGTGCCAGCAGCTTAAAAGGCGCTTACGAGCAGTACTTC. V usage is TRBV7-9 and J usage is TRBJ2-7; no definite D call. Trimming removed 2 bases at V and 4 bases at J, with 9 bases between. The CDR3 is 13 amino acids. Per the germline V gene, CDR1 is SEHNR and CDR2 is FQNEAQ (reference sequence).

The chain links TRBV21-1 to TRBJ1-1. TRBV21-1 is a listed pseudogene. The CDR3 loop spans 14 amino acids. The CDR3 DNA follows: TGTGCCAGCAGCAAGGGCGGGGTGAACACTGAAGCTTTCTTT. This encodes CASSKGGVNTEAFF.

This clone was seen once. This chain joins TRBV2 and TRBJ2-5; a possible D gene is TRBD1 (6 bases). Germline CDR1 and CDR2: SNHLY and FYNNEI. V shed 4 bases and J shed 1 base, with 10 bases lying between them. The CDR3 contains 14 residues. CDR3 sequence (DNA): TGTGCCAGCAGTGTAGTACAGGGCCAAGAGACCCAGTACTTC. Translating gives CASSVVQGQETQYF.

CDR3 sequence (DNA): TGTGCCAGCAGCGATACAGACTATGGCTACACCTTC. This sequence encodes CASSDTDYGYTF. This chain joins TRBV9 and TRBJ1-2, with D uncertain. From germline, CDR1 is SGDLS and CDR2 YYNGEE. CDR3 length: 12 amino acids. Trimming removed 3 bases from V and 3 bases from J, with 6 bases in between.